The 23 T cell receptor beta chains below were found in one sample sequenced in a study of T cells in Graves' hyperthyroidism and ophthalmopathy. Amplified TCR beta CDR3 regions derived from RNA transcripts. An initial round of RT-PCR targeting the TCR CDR3 relied on the HTBI primer set. TCRdb processed the multiplex PCR reads anew with MiXCR; each CDR3 protein has one entry. The sample consists of more than 500,000 distinct CDR3 sequences, about 15% of them appearing once. The sequencing sample was made of blood. The origin of the receptors is a woman between 35 and 50 years old with Graves' ophthalmopathy.

The CDR3 nucleotides read TGCGCCAGCAGCTCCGAACCCCTCCGGGCCAAAACCTACGAGCAGTACTTC. As protein: CASSSEPLRAKTYEQYF. J is TRBJ2-7 and V is TRBV5-1; D is uncertain. Germline V gene sequence: CDR1 SGHRS, CDR2 YFSETQ. The CDR3 runs 17 residues. The V gene lost 3 bases and the J gene lost 2 bases, with 21 bases spanning the gap.

This clonotype was seen a handful of times. The V and J genes are TRBV11-3 and TRBJ2-2; D is ambiguous. The V gene's germline CDR1 is SGHNT and CDR2 YENEEA. This CDR3 contains 14 residues. Trimming left V 3 bases short and J 3 bases short, with 8 bases between. The CDR3 coding sequence is TGTGCCAGCAGCTTTACTACCTACACCGGGGAGCTGTTTTTT. It is translated as CASSFTTYTGELFF. The full variable domain, its missing parts supplied by reference TRBV11-3 and TRBJ2-2, is EAGVVQSPRYKIIEKKQPVAFWCNPISGHNTLYWYLQNLGQGPELLIRYENEEAVDDSQLPKDRFSAERLKGVDSTLKIQPAELGDSAVYLCASSFTTYTGELFFGEGSRLTVL.

The chain recombines TRBV28 with TRBJ1-1; no definite D call. Trimming shortened V by 6 bases and J by 1 base, and 9 bases separated the two germline ends. This CDR3 contains 13 residues. Germline V gene lookup returns CDR1 MDHEN and CDR2 SYDVKM. The CDR3 loop is CASRTARNTEAFF. The CDR3 coding sequence is TGTGCCAGCAGGACGGCTCGGAACACTGAAGCTTTCTTT.

This clonotype has a count of ten or more. The V and J genes are TRBV11-2 and TRBJ1-5, with D perhaps TRBD1 (6 bases). V was cut by 5 bases and J by 7 bases, with 21 bases left in between. Germline V gene lookup returns CDR1 SGHAT and CDR2 FQNNGV. This CDR3 has 16 residues. The CDR3 nucleotides are TGTGCCAGCAGCCCTGGACAGTCAATCCATGGGCAGCCCCAGCATTTT. This translates into CASSPGQSIHGQPQHF.

The chain recombines TRBV11-2 with TRBJ1-2; 7 bases map to TRBD1. V was clipped by 5 bases and J by 10 bases; unmatched bases: 19. Per germline, CDR1 SGHAT and CDR2 FQNNGV. The CDR3 spans 16 residues. In DNA, the CDR3 is TGTGCCAGCAGCACACTCGGAGGGGGCCGCCTGATGGACTACACCTTC. Its protein product is CASSTLGGGRLMDYTF.

This clonotype was seen repeatedly, ten times or more. The chain recombines TRBV19 with TRBJ2-7; weak D call: TRBD1 (6 bases). The germline V and J ends were trimmed by 6 bases and 7 bases, with 19 bases remaining between them. The germline CDR1 and CDR2 sequences are LNHDA and SQIVND (reference sequence). This CDR3 has 14 residues. The CDR3 bases are TGTGCCAGTAGCACAAACAGTGTAACAGGGGAGCAGTACTTC. This sequence encodes CASSTNSVTGEQYF.

In this sample, this clonotype turned up many times. The genes are TRBV7-3 and TRBJ2-5; D tentatively fits TRBD1 or TRBD2 (5 bases each). CDR3 length: 15 residues. The germline V and J ends were trimmed by 1 base and 2 bases, with 11 bases remaining between them. The germline CDR1 and CDR2 sequences are SGHTA and FQGTGA. In DNA, the CDR3 is TGTGCCAGCAGCTTAATGGGGACGGTGCAAGAGACCCAGTACTTC. This translates into CASSLMGTVQETQYF.

The chain employs TRBV4-1 and TRBJ1-1; D is ambiguous. Looked up from germline, CDR1 is MGHRA and CDR2 is YSYEKL. Trimming took off 1 base at V and 1 base at J, with 19 bases between the two ends. CDR3 size: 18 residues. CDR3: CASSQGPGLRAANTEAFF. CDR3 nucleotides: TGCGCCAGCAGCCAAGGCCCGGGTCTGAGGGCTGCGAACACTGAAGCTTTCTTT.

In its sample, this clonotype was seen many times. This chain links TRBV13 with TRBJ2-7; D tentatively fits TRBD1 or TRBD2 (5 bases each). V was pared by 1 base and J by 7 bases, with 23 bases between. The germline CDR1 and CDR2 sequences are PRHDT and FYEKMQ (reference sequence). CDR3 length: 17 residues. In DNA, the CDR3 is TGTGCCAGCAGCTTAGAAGGGTGGGGGACGGGCCTACCAGAGCAGTACTTC. It yields the protein CASSLEGWGTGLPEQYF.

This chain connects TRBV6-1 to TRBJ2-5, with unresolved D. The CDR3 has 14 residues. The V end lost 6 bases, the J end lost 1 base, and 12 bases lay between the germline ends. From germline, CDR1 is MNHNS and CDR2 SASEGT. The CDR3 nucleotides read TGTGCCAGCAGAGAATCGAATTCCCAAGAGACCCAGTACTTC. This codes for CASRESNSQETQYF.

The sample holds a few counts of this clonotype. V gene TRBV18 combines with J gene TRBJ1-2, with TRBD1 identical over 7 bases. This CDR3 spans 14 amino acids. Losses at the gene ends were 6 bases for V and 6 bases for J; bases not matched to a gene: 10. Germline values: CDR1 KGHSH, CDR2 LQKENI. CDR3 nucleotides: TGTGCCAGCTCCCAAAGACAGGGCGTAGATGGCTACACCTTC. Translating it yields CASSQRQGVDGYTF. The variable domain in full, completed from reference TRBV18 and TRBJ1-2, reads NAGVMQNPRHLVRRRGQEARLRCSPMKGHSHVYWYRQLPEEGLKFMVYLQKENIIDESGMPKERFSAEFPKEGPSILRIQQVVRGDSAAYFCASSQRQGVDGYTFGSGTRLTVV.

This clonotype has at least ten counts. The gene calls are TRBV20-1 and TRBJ1-1; D is perhaps TRBD1 (6 bases). Germline assignment: CDR1 DFQATT and CDR2 SNEGSKA (reference sequence). V was shortened by 3 bases and J by 0 bases, with 8 bases between the two germline ends. The CDR3 is 13 residues long. For the CDR3, the DNA is TGCAGTGCTAGCGGACAGATGAACACTGAAGCTTTCTTT. Its translation: CSASGQMNTEAFF.

The rearrangement uses TRBV20-1 and TRBJ2-7; 10 nucleotides match TRBD1. The germline V gene has CDR1 DFQATT and CDR2 SNEGSKA (reference sequence). This CDR3 region has 14 residues. V lost 5 bases, J lost 0 bases, and 4 bases stayed unmatched. The CDR3 region is CSARTGGISYEQYF. Here the CDR3 DNA reads TGCAGTGCTCGGACAGGGGGTATCTCCTACGAGCAGTACTTC.

Only a few counts were recorded for this clonotype. The rearrangement links TRBV6-5 to TRBJ1-2; no clear D gene. Germline loops: CDR1 MNHEY, CDR2 SVGAGI. Trimming removed 2 bases from V and 2 bases from J, with 9 bases in between. The CDR3 length is 14 residues. The DNA for the CDR3 is TGTGCCAGCAGTTACATGAGTCGGAACTATGGCTACACCTTC. Its translation: CASSYMSRNYGYTF.

This clonotype was recorded at least ten times. The chain recombines TRBV24-1 with TRBJ2-7, with unresolved D. V lost 2 bases and J 3 bases, leaving 4 bases between the germline ends. CDR1 and CDR2 from the germline V gene are KGHDR and SFDVKD. This CDR3 spans 12 amino acids. The DNA for the CDR3 is TGTGCCACCAGTGATTCCAACTACGAGCAGTACTTC. Translated: CATSDSNYEQYF.

The rearrangement uses TRBV6-2 or TRBV6-3 and TRBJ1-3; D possibly corresponds to TRBD1 (5 bases). The CDR3 covers 14 residues. CDR1 and CDR2 (germline): MNHEY, SVGEGT. Between the trimmed V and J ends, which lost 4 bases and 2 bases, there was a span of 9 bases. CDR3: CASSLSTAGNTIYF. CDR3 coding DNA: TGTGCCAGCAGTTTATCGACAGCTGGAAACACCATATATTTT.

This clonotype was seen repeatedly, ten times or more. The V gene is TRBV19, the J gene TRBJ1-2; tentative D call: TRBD1 (6 bases). Trimming shortened V by 4 bases and J by 8 bases, and 14 bases separated the two germline ends. Germline V gene data show CDR1 as LNHDA and CDR2 as SQIVND (reference sequence). CDR3 length: 13 amino acids. The CDR3 sequence: CASSTLTGYGYTF. CDR3 nucleotides: TGTGCCAGTAGTACCCTGACAGGCTACGGCTACACCTTC.

The sample holds a few counts of this clonotype. The chain uses TRBV6-2 or TRBV6-3 and TRBJ2-2, with 7 nucleotides matching TRBD2. Trimming cost V 2 bases and J 3 bases; bases outside gene matches: 6. Germline V CDR1 and CDR2: MNHEY, SVGEGT. CDR3 length: 16 residues. The CDR3 sequence: CASSYRGGIDTGELFF. The CDR3 nucleotides are TGTGCCAGCAGTTACCGGGGAGGGATCGACACCGGGGAGCTGTTTTTT.

This clonotype has a count of ten or more. CDR3 loop: CASRVDKYEQYF. The CDR3 DNA reads TGTGCCAGCAGGGTGGACAAATACGAGCAGTACTTC. The chain carries TRBV6-1 and TRBJ2-7; D may be TRBD1 (5 bases). CDR1 and CDR2 (germline): MNHNS, SASEGT. The CDR3 is 12 residues long. V was clipped by 6 bases and J by 4 bases, with 10 bases between them.

This clonotype was observed at least ten times. The chain links TRBV12-3 or TRBV12-4 to TRBJ2-5, with D possibly being TRBD1 (6 bases). CDR3 size: 13 residues. V was cut by 2 bases and J by 11 bases, with 15 bases left in between. The CDR3 bases are TGTGCCAGCAGTTTAACCCCCCCCGGGACACAGTACTTC. It specifies CASSLTPPGTQYF.

The chain's CDR3 is CASSYQGTSGGYEQYF. The DNA for the CDR3 is TGTGCCAGCAGTTACCAGGGGACTAGCGGGGGCTACGAGCAGTACTTC. The J gene is TRBJ2-7, the V gene TRBV6-5, with TRBD2 identical over 14 bases. V was pared by 2 bases and J by 3 bases, with 3 bases of the junction left unmatched. The germline gives CDR1 MNHEY, CDR2 SVGAGI. This CDR3 has 16 residues.

This clonotype was recorded many times. V and J are TRBV6-2 or TRBV6-3 and TRBJ2-7; weak D call: TRBD2 (5 bases). The CDR3 extends over 13 amino acids. Germline V gene lookup returns CDR1 MNHEY and CDR2 SVGEGT. Trimming took off 11 bases at V and 5 bases at J, with 19 bases between the two ends. CDR3: CAATDPGRDEQYF. The CDR3 bases are TGTGCCGCAACTGACCCGGGAAGGGACGAGCAGTACTTC.

There are a few counts of this clonotype. This chain joins TRBV5-4 and TRBJ2-1; no reliable D call. CDR1 and CDR2 (germline): SGHNT, YYREEE (reference sequence). V shed 4 bases and J shed 7 bases, with 15 bases lying between them. There are 14 residues in the CDR3. The CDR3 region has the DNA TGTGCCAGCAGCGAGTACGACGGTAGTAATGAGCAGTTCTTC. Residues: CASSEYDGSNEQFF.